These 28 T cell receptor beta chains came from one sample sequenced in a study of T cell changes during pregnancy in multiple sclerosis. Clones were sequenced by immunoSEQ multiplex PCR, and TCRdb holds only the in-frame ones, with some missing. The table shows approximately 100,000 clones, with about 91% occurring only once. The source was peripheral blood, collected after pregnancy. These receptor sequences come from a female donor in good health, enrolled as a control in a pregnancy study.

The CDR3 sequence: CATLGWGLGTEAFF. DNA for the CDR3: TGTGCCACCCTAGGTTGGGGGCTAGGGACTGAAGCTTTCTTT. The chain recombines TRBV6-1 with TRBJ1-1; tentatively, D is TRBD1 (6 bases). Looked up from germline, CDR1 is MNHNS and CDR2 is SASEGT. The V end lost 10 bases, the J end lost 5 bases, and 20 bases lay between the germline ends. The CDR3 runs to 14 residues.

The gene calls are TRBV7-2 and TRBJ2-2; maybe TRBD2 (6 bases). The CDR3 has 14 residues. Between the trimmed V and J ends, which lost 5 bases and 5 bases, there was a span of 12 bases. Germline V lookup: CDR1 SGHTA, CDR2 FQGNSA. The CDR3 DNA reads as TGTGCCAGCAGCGAAGGAGGAGGGACCGGGGAGCTGTTTTTT. Protein: CASSEGGGTGELFF. Variable domain in full (rest from reference TRBV7-2 and TRBJ2-2): GAGVSQSPSNKVTEKGKDVELRCDPISGHTALYWYRQSLGQGLEFLIYFQGNSAPDKSGLPSDRFSAERTGGSVSTLTIQRTQQEDSAVYLCASSEGGGTGELFFGEGSRLTVL.

This rearrangement joins TRBV7-9 to TRBJ2-5; TRBD2 matches 12 bases. Germline-derived CDR1 and CDR2 are SEHNR and FQNEAQ (reference sequence). V gave up 6 bases and J gave up 5 bases; unmatched junction bases: 13. The CDR3 runs 17 residues. CDR3 sequence: CASSRTPRLAGEETQYF. CDR3 DNA sequence: TGTGCCAGCAGTCGGACCCCCCGACTAGCGGGAGAGGAGACCCAGTACTTC.

The genes are TRBV6-6 and TRBJ1-2, with 10 bases aligning to TRBD1. Germline CDR1 MNHNY, CDR2 SVGAGI (reference sequence). The CDR3 totals 16 residues. Trimming at V came to 5 bases and at J to 4 bases, leaving 10 bases not matched to a gene. CDR3 protein: CASSPTPGQGTYGYTF. The CDR3 coding sequence is TGTGCCAGCAGTCCTACCCCGGGACAGGGGACCTATGGCTACACCTTC.

The CDR3 DNA is TGTGCCAGCACTACAGGAAACGAACAAACTGAAGCTTTCTTT. Translating it yields CASTTGNEQTEAFF. The chain links TRBV18 to TRBJ1-1, with TRBD1 as a possible D gene (5 bases). The length of the CDR3 is 14 residues. Germline V gene lookup returns CDR1 KGHSH and CDR2 LQKENI. The V end lost 8 bases, the J end lost 5 bases, and 18 bases lay between the germline ends.

J is TRBJ2-3 and V is TRBV19, with TRBD1 identical over 7 bases. V lost 7 bases and J lost 6; bases outside the gene matches: 7. CDR3 length: 13 amino acids. Germline V gives CDR1 LNHDA, CDR2 SQIVND (reference sequence). CDR3 bases: TGTGCCAGTACTGACAGGGATGAGGATACGCAGTATTTT. As protein: CASTDRDEDTQYF.

The chain has TRBV9 and TRBJ1-1, with D unclear. Trimming shortened V by 3 bases and J by 5 bases, and 14 bases separated the two germline ends. The CDR3 consists of 14 residues. In germline, CDR1 is SGDLS, CDR2 YYNGEE. CDR3 sequence: CASSAPRTVTEAFF. Here the CDR3 DNA reads TGTGCCAGCAGCGCCCCGAGAACAGTAACTGAAGCTTTCTTT.

The rearrangement joins TRBV4-2 to TRBJ2-1; D not certain. CDR3 length equals 14 residues. Germline V lookup: CDR1 LGHNA, CDR2 YNFKEQ. Trimming stripped 0 bases from V and 7 bases from J, with 10 bases between. The CDR3 sequence: CASSQDPLVNEQFF. As DNA, the CDR3 is TGTGCCAGCAGCCAAGATCCACTGGTGAATGAGCAGTTCTTC.

The V call is TRBV28, the J call TRBJ1-5; 7 bases agree with TRBD1. J was trimmed by 2 bases and V by 7 bases; bases with no gene match: 5. Germline lookup yields CDR1 MDHEN and CDR2 SYDVKM. The CDR3 is made up of 14 amino acids. The CDR3 coding sequence is TGTGCCAGCACTGCGGGGACAGGCAATCAGCCCCAGCATTTT. This sequence encodes CASTAGTGNQPQHF. Full variable domain (missing parts from reference TRBV28 and TRBJ1-5): DVKVTQSSRYLVKRTGEKVFLECVQDMDHENMFWYRQDPGLGLRLIYFSYDVKMKEKGDIPEGYSVSREKKERFSLILESASTNQTSMYLCASTAGTGNQPQHFGDGTRLSIL.

The rearrangement uses TRBV25-1 and TRBJ2-1, with 7 bases identical to TRBD2. The ends lost 5 bases at V and 2 bases at J; junction bases unmatched: 6. This CDR3 region has 15 residues. CDR1 is MGHDK and CDR2 is SYGVNS in the germline V gene. The CDR3 nucleotides read TGTGCCAGCAGTCCAGCGGGGCAGACCTACAATGAGCAGTTCTTC. It codes for CASSPAGQTYNEQFF.

This chain uses TRBV28 with TRBJ2-5; D uncertain. The CDR3 has 14 residues. CDR1 is MDHEN, CDR2 SYDVKM, per germline. V lost 8 bases, J lost 2 bases, and 15 bases lay in between. CDR3 DNA sequence: TGTGCCAGCGCTTCAGGCGCGTTACAAGAGACCCAGTACTTC. This encodes CASASGALQETQYF.

The chain links TRBV28 to TRBJ1-6; D gene unclear. The CDR3 consists of 15 residues. V was trimmed by 9 bases and J by 0 bases, leaving 12 bases between them. The V gene's germline CDR1 is MDHEN and CDR2 SYDVKM. The CDR3 bases are TGTGCCAGTTCCAGCGTCGACTCCTATAATTCACCCCTCCACTTT. Protein sequence: CASSSVDSYNSPLHF.

The chain joins TRBV7-9 to TRBJ2-7; TRBD2 agrees at 9 bases. In germline, CDR1 is SEHNR, CDR2 FQNEAQ (reference sequence). V was pared by 4 bases and J by 7 bases, with 5 bases of the junction left unmatched. This CDR3 is built from 13 residues. The CDR3 bases are TGTGCCAGCAGCTCAAGCGGGGGGACTGAGCAGTACTTC. Protein sequence: CASSSSGGTEQYF.

This clone was counted once. The chain couples TRBV2 to TRBJ2-2; unclear D gene. The CDR3 is 13 residues long. The V gene's germline CDR1 is SNHLY and CDR2 FYNNEI. V was clipped by 8 bases and J by 3 bases, with 10 bases between them. The CDR3 is CASGYTHTGELFF. The CDR3 DNA reads as TGTGCCAGCGGTTACACCCACACCGGGGAGCTGTTTTTT.

The chain links TRBV6-1 to TRBJ2-3; a weak D match, TRBD2 (5 bases). This CDR3 is 14 amino acids long. The V end lost 2 bases, the J end lost 4 bases, and 10 bases lay between the germline ends. Per the germline V gene, CDR1 is MNHNS and CDR2 is SASEGT. The CDR3 coding sequence is TGTGCCAGCAGTGAAATCGGGGTGGCAGATACGCAGTATTTT. Encoded protein: CASSEIGVADTQYF.

The chain is built from TRBV5-1 and TRBJ1-2, with D perhaps TRBD1 (6 bases). Trimming stripped 4 bases from V and 8 bases from J, with 21 bases between. This CDR3 comprises 15 residues. CDR1 is SGHRS and CDR2 is YFSETQ in the germline V gene. This chain's CDR3 is CASSPNLQGHGGYTF. CDR3 coding DNA: TGCGCCAGCAGCCCAAACCTACAGGGCCACGGGGGCTACACCTTC.

V gene TRBV19 combines with J gene TRBJ2-5, with a tentative D call TRBD2 (5 bases). Germline lookup yields CDR1 LNHDA and CDR2 SQIVND (reference sequence). V shed 1 base and J shed 7 bases, with 16 bases lying between them. The CDR3 is made up of 15 amino acids. The CDR3 nucleotides are TGTGCCAGTAGTATAGCTAGTCGGGGAGTCGGGACCCAGTACTTC. This translates into CASSIASRGVGTQYF. The variable domain in full, with the rest retrieved from reference TRBV19 and TRBJ2-5, is DGGITQSPKYLFRKEGQNVTLSCEQNLNHDAMYWYRQDPGQGLRLIYYSQIVNDFQKGDIAEGYSVSREKKESFPLTVTSAQKNPTAFYLCASSIASRGVGTQYFGPGTRLLVL.

The chain couples TRBV9 to TRBJ1-3; D possibly corresponds to TRBD1 (6 bases). V gave up 0 bases and J gave up 0 bases, with 10 bases separating them. The germline gives CDR1 SGDLS, CDR2 YYNGEE. The CDR3 runs 16 residues. This chain's CDR3 is CASSVGQGISGNTIYF. In nucleotides, the CDR3 is TGTGCCAGCAGCGTAGGTCAGGGGATCTCTGGAAACACCATATATTTT.

This rearrangement joins TRBV4-1 to TRBJ2-3; 7 bases match TRBD2. The trim removed 0 bases at V and 3 bases at J, leaving 6 bases unmatched. CDR1 is MGHRA and CDR2 is YSYEKL in the germline V gene. This CDR3 comprises 16 residues. The CDR3 DNA follows: TGCGCCAGCAGCCAAGAGGGAGGGATCAGGACAGATACGCAGTATTTT. Protein product: CASSQEGGIRTDTQYF.

The chain joins TRBV6-5 to TRBJ1-4; TRBD1 is a possible D gene (5 bases). The V end was cut by 5 bases, the J end by 0 bases, with 10 bases between. Looked up from germline, CDR1 is MNHEY and CDR2 is SVGAGI. There are 15 residues in the CDR3. This CDR3 reads CASSNGGATNEKLFF. The CDR3 nucleotides read TGTGCCAGCAGTAACGGAGGGGCAACTAATGAAAAACTGTTTTTT.

The chain is built from TRBV9 and TRBJ2-7; D might be TRBD2 (6 bases). Germline CDR1 and CDR2: SGDLS and YYNGEE. The CDR3 is 17 amino acids. With 0 bases removed from V and 5 bases from J, the gap between germline ends came to 21 bases. Written as DNA, the CDR3 is TGTGCCAGCAGCGTAGGGGAAACTAGCCTCCGGATAAACGAGCAGTACTTC. Its protein product is CASSVGETSLRINEQYF.

The rearrangement uses TRBV6-1 and TRBJ2-3, with a possible D match to TRBD2 (6 bases). V was clipped by 0 bases and J by 3 bases, with 19 bases between them. Looked up from germline, CDR1 is MNHNS and CDR2 is SASEGT. The CDR3 totals 18 residues. The CDR3 loop reads CASSEARLAIGVTDTQYF. CDR3 sequence (DNA): TGTGCCAGCAGTGAAGCTAGGCTAGCGATCGGTGTGACAGATACGCAGTATTTT.

The genes are TRBV7-9 and TRBJ1-4, with a weak D call TRBD1 (5 bases). CDR1 is SEHNR and CDR2 is FQNEAQ in the germline V gene (reference sequence). The CDR3 loop spans 15 amino acids. V was shortened by 6 bases and J by 8 bases, with 19 bases between the two germline ends. The CDR3 region has the DNA TGTGCCAGCAGTCACAAGGGGCCCTTGCGGGAAAAACTGTTTTTT. Residues: CASSHKGPLREKLFF.

V gene TRBV5-1 combines with J gene TRBJ2-3, with D possibly TRBD1 on 6 matching bases. Looked up from germline, CDR1 is SGHRS and CDR2 is YFSETQ. The CDR3 covers 16 residues. V gave up 3 bases and J gave up 5 bases, with 19 bases separating them. CDR3 loop: CASSSARGGLGDTQYF. The CDR3 DNA is TGCGCCAGCAGCTCGGCACGTGGGGGCTTGGGAGATACGCAGTATTTT.

The chain joins TRBV6-1 to TRBJ2-7; no clear D gene. Germline V gene data show CDR1 as MNHNS and CDR2 as SASEGT. CDR3 length: 16 residues. V was trimmed by 2 bases and J by 3 bases, leaving 17 bases between them. This CDR3 reads CASSETEAAELYEQYF. The CDR3 DNA is TGTGCCAGCAGTGAAACTGAGGCGGCGGAACTCTACGAGCAGTACTTC.

CDR3 sequence: CASRAGTSNEQFF. The CDR3 coding sequence is TGTGCCAGCAGAGCCGGGACTAGCAATGAGCAGTTCTTC. The chain joins TRBV2 to TRBJ2-1; 8 bases fit TRBD2. Trimming cost V 6 bases and J 6 bases; bases outside gene matches: 4. The V gene's germline CDR1 is SNHLY and CDR2 FYNNEI. The CDR3 is 13 amino acids.

The chain uses TRBV6-6 and TRBJ2-7; TRBD2 might be the D (6 bases). Per the germline V gene, CDR1 is MNHNY and CDR2 is SVGAGI (reference sequence). This CDR3 comprises 14 residues. V was cut by 6 bases and J by 1 base, with 13 bases left in between. The DNA of the CDR3 is TGTGCCAGCAGCACCGGAGGGTTGTCCTACGAGCAGTACTTC. Its translation is CASSTGGLSYEQYF.

This clone appeared a single time. The rearrangement uses TRBV10-3 and TRBJ2-4; 8 bases line up with TRBD2. This CDR3 is built from 18 residues. The ends lost 0 bases at V and 1 base at J; junction bases unmatched: 8. CDR1 is ENHRY and CDR2 is SYGVKD in the germline V gene. CDR3 protein: CAISESPGGAGAKNIQYF. DNA of the CDR3: TGTGCCATCAGTGAGTCCCCGGGAGGGGCGGGGGCCAAAAACATTCAGTACTTC.